This T cell receptor beta chain emerged from a study of T cells after yellow fever vaccination. Points from the study as a whole: A limited proportion of clonotypes was detected within both the CD4 and CD8 compartments.

Each CDR3 protein gets one entry after TCRdb re-called the 5' RACE reads with MiXCR. The profile shows 250,000 to 300,000 distinct CDR3 sequences, over 10% of them singletons. A remark on this clonotype: Its target is not known.

Trimming stripped 4 bases from V and 5 bases from J, with 14 bases between. CDR3 size: 14 residues. CDR1 and CDR2 from the germline V gene are KGHSH and LQKENI. The chain recombines TRBV18 with TRBJ2-5, with a weak D call TRBD2 (5 bases). The specimen was CD4+ T cells sorted from PBMCs, collected 45 days after the yellow fever booster vaccination. The clonotype was recovered from a man younger than 45 who received the YFV17D yellow fever vaccine. The DNA of the CDR3 is TGTGCCAGCTCACGAGCGGTATTAGCGGAGACCCAGTACTTC. It specifies CASSRAVLAETQYF.